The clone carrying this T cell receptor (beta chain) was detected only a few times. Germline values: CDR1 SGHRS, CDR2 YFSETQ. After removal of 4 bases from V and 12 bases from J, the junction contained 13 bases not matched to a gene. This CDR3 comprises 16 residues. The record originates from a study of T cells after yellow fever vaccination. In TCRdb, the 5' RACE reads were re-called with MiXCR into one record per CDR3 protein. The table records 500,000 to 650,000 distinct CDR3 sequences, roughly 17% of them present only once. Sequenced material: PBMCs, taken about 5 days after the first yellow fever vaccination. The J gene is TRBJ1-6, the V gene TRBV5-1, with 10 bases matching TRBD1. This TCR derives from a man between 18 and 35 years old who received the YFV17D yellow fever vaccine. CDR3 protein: CASSQDPTGGWVPLHF. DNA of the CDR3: TGCGCCAGCAGCCAAGACCCGACAGGGGGCTGGGTACCCCTCCACTTT. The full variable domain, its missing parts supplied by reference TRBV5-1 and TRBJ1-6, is KAGVTQTPRYLIKTRGQQVTLSCSPISGHRSVSWYQQTPGQGLQFLFEYFSETQRNKGNFPGRFSGRQFSNSRSEMNVSTLELGDSALYLCASSQDPTGGWVPLHFGNGTRLTVT.